These T cell receptor beta chains were read from a single sample in a study of T-cell memory formation after mild COVID-19. TCRdb reprocessed the 5' RACE reads with MiXCR, giving one entry per CDR3 protein. This sample has 100,000 to 120,000 distinct CDR3 sequences, with 22% found just once. Material for sequencing was PBMCs or a T cell subset sorted from them (not recorded which). These receptor sequences come from a man younger than 35 who had mild COVID-19 (a few samples of this study predate the infection). Cell type and time point are not known. Each CDR3 is given with its conserved first and last residue. A D gene is named only where the DNA matches it firmly. A row's size may be missing; if present it is once, few, many or a size class.

j_call | clone_size | d_call | v_call | cdr3_aa
TRBJ2-5 | NA | NA | TRBV6-5 | CASGGHQQWETQYF
TRBJ1-1 | few | NA | TRBV19 | CASSIGRFTEAFF
TRBJ2-5 | NA | NA | TRBV18 | CASSPPDTGGETQYF
TRBJ2-5 | NA | NA | TRBV19 | CASSMASGGALGETQYF
TRBJ2-7 | NA | NA | TRBV10-1 | CASAGPSSYEQYF
TRBJ2-2 | few | NA | TRBV27 | CASSLSRVTGELFF
TRBJ2-7 | many | NA | TRBV3-1 | CASSPDRLSGETYEQYF
TRBJ2-3 | few | NA | TRBV7-9 | CASSPPRVSTDTQYF
TRBJ2-3 | many | TRBD2 | TRBV5-1 | CASSFPSGGMDTQYF
TRBJ2-2 | few | NA | TRBV28 | CASTGARTGELFF
TRBJ1-1 | few | TRBD1 | TRBV7-9 | CAGGTGSLEAFF
TRBJ1-1 | NA | NA | TRBV9 | CASSAGGGAVNTEAFF
TRBJ2-1 | NA | NA | TRBV9 | CASSARSNEQFF
TRBJ2-5 | NA | NA | TRBV29-1 | CSAVEADQETQYF
TRBJ1-5 | NA | TRBD1 | TRBV6-6 | CASSQGTGDQPQHF
TRBJ1-1 | NA | NA | TRBV7-8 | CASSLAPGVNTEAFF
TRBJ1-1 | NA | TRBD1 | TRBV7-3 | CASSLGGGATEAFF
TRBJ1-1 | few | TRBD1 | TRBV28 | CASRTYRGVGAFF
TRBJ2-1 | NA | NA | TRBV29-1 | CSVPEENLYNEQFF
TRBJ2-2 | NA | NA | TRBV4-3 | CASSQEDRRTGELFF
TRBJ2-1 | few | TRBD2 | TRBV6-2/TRBV6-3 | CASSYYPGGRDEQFF
TRBJ1-4 | NA | NA | TRBV7-9 | CASSSGGTGTEEKLFF
TRBJ2-5 | NA | TRBD1 | TRBV11-2 | CASSTRGTGYEPETQYF
TRBJ2-1 | NA | TRBD2 | TRBV4-1 | CASSQEVAGHNEQFF
TRBJ2-3 | NA | TRBD1 | TRBV4-1 | CASSGQEHTDTQYF
TRBJ2-3 | few | TRBD1 | TRBV5-1 | CASSFRSSTGATDTQYF
TRBJ2-5 | NA | NA | TRBV4-3 | CASSPRVGETQYF
TRBJ2-6 | few | NA | TRBV9 | CASSAQGGPSGANVLTF
TRBJ1-5 | NA | TRBD1 | TRBV12-3/TRBV12-4 | CASRPDRGSNQPQHF
TRBJ2-7 | few | NA | TRBV4-1 | CASSQDHSGYEQYF
TRBJ2-3 | few | NA | TRBV10-3 | CAISEGWEGDTQYF
TRBJ1-1 | few | TRBD1 | TRBV12-3/TRBV12-4 | CASIDRGGNTEAFF
TRBJ1-6 | few | NA | TRBV12-3/TRBV12-4 | CASSYSGDNSPLHF
TRBJ1-1 | few | NA | TRBV5-1 | CASSLGGGRTEAFF
TRBJ2-3 | once | NA | TRBV6-5 | CATIKGPMDTQYF